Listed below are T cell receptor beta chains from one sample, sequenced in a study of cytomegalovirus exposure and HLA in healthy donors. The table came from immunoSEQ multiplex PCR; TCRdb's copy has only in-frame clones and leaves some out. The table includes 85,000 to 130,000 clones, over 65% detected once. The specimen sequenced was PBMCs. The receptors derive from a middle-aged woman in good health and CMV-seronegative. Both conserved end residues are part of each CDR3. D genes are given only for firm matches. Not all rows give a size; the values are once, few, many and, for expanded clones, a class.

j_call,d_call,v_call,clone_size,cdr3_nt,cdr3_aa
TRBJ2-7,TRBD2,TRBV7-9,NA,TGTGCCAGCAGCTTAGTGACTAGCGGGAGTCGGCAGCAGTACTTC,CASSLVTSGSRQQYF
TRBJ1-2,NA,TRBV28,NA,TGTGCCAGCAGCCCAGGACAGACCTCTTATGGCTACACCTTC,CASSPGQTSYGYTF
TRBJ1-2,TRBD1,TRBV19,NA,TGTGCCAGTAGTATTTGGACAGGGAAGGTCTTTGGCTATGGCTACACCTTC,CASSIWTGKVFGYGYTF
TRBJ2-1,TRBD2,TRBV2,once,TGTGCCAGCAGGAGCGGGGGGCGCTTCCCCCACGAGCAGTTCTTC,CASRSGGRFPHEQFF
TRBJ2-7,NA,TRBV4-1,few,TGCGCCAGCAGCCAAGAACAGGTCTCCTACGAGCAGTACTTC,CASSQEQVSYEQYF
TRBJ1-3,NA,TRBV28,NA,TGTGCCAGCAGTTCCCCCCCCGTGAGCTCTGGAAACACCATATATTTT,CASSSPPVSSGNTIYF
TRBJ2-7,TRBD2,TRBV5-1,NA,TGCGCCAGCAGCCCGGGGACTAGTTATCACGAGCAGTACTTC,CASSPGTSYHEQYF
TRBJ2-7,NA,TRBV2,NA,TGTGCCAGCAGCGCGCCTAGCTCCTACGAGCAGTACTTC,CASSAPSSYEQYF
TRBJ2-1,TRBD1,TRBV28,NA,TGTGCCAGCATTCCCGGGACAGGGACCTACAATGAGCAGTTCTTC,CASIPGTGTYNEQFF
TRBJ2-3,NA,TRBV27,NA,TGTGCCAGCAGTTTATCTGACTGGACAGATACGCAGTATTTT,CASSLSDWTDTQYF
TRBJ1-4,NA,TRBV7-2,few,TGTGCCAGCAGCTCCTCCGTGGGAGCCCCTAGTGAAAAACTGTTTTTT,CASSSSVGAPSEKLFF
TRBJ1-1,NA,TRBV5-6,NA,TGTGCCAGCAGCTTGGGGACGGGAAGCACTGAAGCTTTCTTT,CASSLGTGSTEAFF
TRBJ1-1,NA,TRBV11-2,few,TGTGCCAGCAGCTTAACGGACAAGAACACTGAAGCTTTCTTT,CASSLTDKNTEAFF
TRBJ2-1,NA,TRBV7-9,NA,TGTGCCAGCAGCTATCCGATAGGACACTACAGCTCCTACAATGAGCAGTTCTTC,CASSYPIGHYSSYNEQFF
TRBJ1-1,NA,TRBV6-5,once,TGTGCCAGCGCGACAGACCCACTTATGAACACTGAAGCTTTCTTT,CASATDPLMNTEAFF
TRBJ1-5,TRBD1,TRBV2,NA,TGTGCCAGCAGGGGGCAAGGGGGCATCAATCAGCCCCAGCATTTT,CASRGQGGINQPQHF
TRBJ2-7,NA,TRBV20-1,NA,TGCAGTGCTCGGACTTCTTACGAGCAGTACTTC,CSARTSYEQYF
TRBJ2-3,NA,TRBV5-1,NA,TGCGCCAGCAGCCCACTACCGTGGAGCGCAGATACGCAGTATTTT,CASSPLPWSADTQYF
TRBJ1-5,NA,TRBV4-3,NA,TGCGCCAGCAGCCAAGACAGGGGTCAGCCCCAGCATTTT,CASSQDRGQPQHF
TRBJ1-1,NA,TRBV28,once,TGTGCCAGCAGTTTAGGACAGTCGGCTTTCTTT,CASSLGQSAFF
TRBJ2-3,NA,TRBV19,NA,TGTGCCAGTAGTAGGCTAGCTTCAATCCCCACAGATACGCAGTATTTT,CASSRLASIPTDTQYF
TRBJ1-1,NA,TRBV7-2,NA,TGTGCCAGCACCCCGCAAGGGAGCCGGAACACTGAAGCTTTCTTT,CASTPQGSRNTEAFF
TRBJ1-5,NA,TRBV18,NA,TGTGCCAGCTCGCCCGACGGGAGAAATCAGCCCCAGCATTTT,CASSPDGRNQPQHF
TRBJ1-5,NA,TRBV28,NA,TGTGCCAGCAGTCCAACCAGACAGTATAGCAATCAGCCCCAGCATTTT,CASSPTRQYSNQPQHF
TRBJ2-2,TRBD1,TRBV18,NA,TGTGCCAGCTCCCGACAGGGGTCGGGCGCCGGGGAGCTGTTTTTT,CASSRQGSGAGELFF
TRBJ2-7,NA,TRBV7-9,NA,TGTTCCAGCACCCTCTTGGAGGGCCCCTACGAGCAGTACTTC,CSSTLLEGPYEQYF
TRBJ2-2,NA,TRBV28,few,TGTGCCAGCACCTCAGGGGTTTCGTTCACCGGGGAGCTGTTTTTT,CASTSGVSFTGELFF
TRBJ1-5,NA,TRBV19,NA,TGTGCCAGTAGGACAGAAAAATATAGCAATCAGCCCCAGCATTTT,CASRTEKYSNQPQHF
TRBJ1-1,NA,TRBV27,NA,TGTGCCAGCGGGGGGGGGCTCATGAACACTGAAGCTTTCTTT,CASGGGLMNTEAFF
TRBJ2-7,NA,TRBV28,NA,TGTGCCAGCAGTTCCGAGAAATATATCACCGGGGACTCAAAAATCCTCTACGAGCAGTACTTC,CASSSEKYITGDSKILYEQYF
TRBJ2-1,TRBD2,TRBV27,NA,TGTGCCAGCAGTATTCTAGCGGACGAGGTTGAGCAGTTCTTC,CASSILADEVEQFF
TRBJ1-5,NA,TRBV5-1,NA,TGCGCCAGCTCAGAAGCTACAGGGCTCAATCAGCCCCAGCATTTT,CASSEATGLNQPQHF
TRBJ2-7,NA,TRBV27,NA,TGTGCCAGCAGTTTGCAGATCTACGAGCAGTACTTC,CASSLQIYEQYF
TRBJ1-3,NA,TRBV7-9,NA,TGTGCCAGCAGCTCCGGGTCCCGGCTATCGAACACCATATATTTT,CASSSGSRLSNTIYF
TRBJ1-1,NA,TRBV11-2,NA,TGTGCCAGCAGCTTACCAAGACAGAACACTGAAGCTTTCTTT,CASSLPRQNTEAFF
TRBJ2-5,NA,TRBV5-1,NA,TGCGCCAGCAGCCCGTTAGGAAGGGGGAGAGTAGAGACCCAGTACTTC,CASSPLGRGRVETQYF
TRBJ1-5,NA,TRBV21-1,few,TGTGCCAGCAGCAACCGGGGGGGAAGCAATCAGCCCCAGCATTTT,CASSNRGGSNQPQHF
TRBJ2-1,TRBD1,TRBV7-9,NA,TGTGCCAGCAGCCCAAGACAGGGGAGCTCCTACAATGAGCAGTTCTTC,CASSPRQGSSYNEQFF
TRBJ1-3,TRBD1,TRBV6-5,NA,TGTGCCAGCACCCCGGACAGGTTCTCTGGAAACACCATATATTTT,CASTPDRFSGNTIYF
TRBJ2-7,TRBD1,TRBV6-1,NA,TGTGCCAGCAGTGAAATGGGGACAGTCGACTACGAGCAGTACTTC,CASSEMGTVDYEQYF
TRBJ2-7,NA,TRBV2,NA,TGTGCCAGCGGACATTACGAGCAGTACTTC,CASGHYEQYF
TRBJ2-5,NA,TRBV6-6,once,TGTGCCAGCAGATTACAGGGTATGGGGGAGACCCAGTACTTC,CASRLQGMGETQYF
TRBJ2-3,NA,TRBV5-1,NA,TGCGCCAGCAGCTTGGGGTCTCAGACAGATACGCAGTATTTT,CASSLGSQTDTQYF
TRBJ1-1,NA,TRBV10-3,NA,TGTGCCATCAGTGAGTCGCCAGGGTCCACTGAAGCTTTCTTT,CAISESPGSTEAFF
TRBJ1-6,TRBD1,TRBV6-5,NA,TGTGCCAGCAGTTACGACAGGGGTTCGTCCCTCCACTTT,CASSYDRGSSLHF
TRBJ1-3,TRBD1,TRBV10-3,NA,TGTGCCATCAGTGTGCCGCCGGGACAGGTCTCTGGAAACACCATATATTTT,CAISVPPGQVSGNTIYF
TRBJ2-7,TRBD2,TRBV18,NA,TGTGCCAGCTCACCTTTGGGGGGGACTAACTCCGAGCAGTACTTC,CASSPLGGTNSEQYF
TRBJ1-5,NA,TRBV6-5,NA,TGTGCCAGCAGTTACTCAGGTTCAGGTCAGCCCCAGCATTTT,CASSYSGSGQPQHF
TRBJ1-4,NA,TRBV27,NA,TGTGCCAGCAGAAAAGGGGAATTTCCAACTAATGAAAAACTGTTTTTT,CASRKGEFPTNEKLFF
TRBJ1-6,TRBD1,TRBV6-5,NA,TGTGCCAGCAGTTACCCCGTGGGACAGGGCTATTCACCCCTCCACTTT,CASSYPVGQGYSPLHF
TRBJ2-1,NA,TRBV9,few,TGTGCCAGCAGCGTAGGCCAAGCGGCCTACAATGAGCAGTTCTTC,CASSVGQAAYNEQFF
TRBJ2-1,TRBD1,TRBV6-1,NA,TGTGCCAGCAAGATGCAGGGGGAGATAACAGTTGAGCAGTTCTTC,CASKMQGEITVEQFF
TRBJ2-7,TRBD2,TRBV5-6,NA,TGTGCCAGCAGAGGGCTAGCGGGAGGCGAGCAGTACTTC,CASRGLAGGEQYF
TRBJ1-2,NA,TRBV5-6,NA,TGTGCCAGCAGCCCTCGCGCGGCTTTGGACTACACCTTC,CASSPRAALDYTF
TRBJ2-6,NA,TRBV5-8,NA,TGTGCCGGCGCGGGACTTTCTGGGGCCAACGTCCTGACTTTC,CAGAGLSGANVLTF
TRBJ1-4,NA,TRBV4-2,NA,TGTGCCAGCAGCCAAGATTGGGGGGGGATTGAAAAACTGTTTTTT,CASSQDWGGIEKLFF
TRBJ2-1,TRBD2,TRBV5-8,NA,TGTGCCAGCAGCTTGGGGACTAGCCGGCGGGATGAGCAGTTCTTC,CASSLGTSRRDEQFF
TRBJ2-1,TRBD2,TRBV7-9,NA,TGTGCCAGCAGCCAAAGCGGGAGGGCCATCGATGAGCAGTTCTTC,CASSQSGRAIDEQFF
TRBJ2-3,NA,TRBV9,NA,TGTGCCAGCAGCGTAGGGGGGGGCGTGTGGCAAGGCACAGATACGCAGTATTTT,CASSVGGGVWQGTDTQYF